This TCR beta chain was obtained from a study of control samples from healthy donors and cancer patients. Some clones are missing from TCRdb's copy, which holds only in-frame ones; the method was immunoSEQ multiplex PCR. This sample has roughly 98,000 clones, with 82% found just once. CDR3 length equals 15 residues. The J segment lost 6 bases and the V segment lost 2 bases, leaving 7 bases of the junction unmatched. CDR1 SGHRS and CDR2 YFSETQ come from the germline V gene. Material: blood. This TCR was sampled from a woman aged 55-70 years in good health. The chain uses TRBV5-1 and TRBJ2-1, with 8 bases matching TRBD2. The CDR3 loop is CASSFDSSGGNEQFF. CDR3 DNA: TGCGCCAGCAGCTTCGACTCCAGCGGGGGCAATGAGCAGTTCTTC.